These 6 T cell receptor beta chains came from one sample sequenced in a study of cytomegalovirus exposure and HLA in healthy donors. 60 Vbeta and 13 Jbeta primers were used in PCR. Profiled with immunoSEQ multiplex PCR; TCRdb holds only in-frame clones, not every one. The data hold some 150,000 clones, with 70% to 80% observed a single time. The sequencing sample was made of PBMCs. These receptors originate from a man over 45 in good health and CMV-seropositive.

This chain links TRBV29-1 with TRBJ1-1; 7 bases agree with TRBD1. This CDR3 spans 12 amino acids. From germline, CDR1 is SQVTM and CDR2 ANQGSEA. The junction had 6 bases not matched to a gene; V was cut back by 6 bases and J by 5 bases. This CDR3 is CSVVTGATEAFF. CDR3 nucleotide sequence: TGCAGCGTCGTAACAGGGGCAACTGAAGCTTTCTTT.

This chain uses TRBV27 with TRBJ1-1, with 7 nucleotides matching TRBD1. The germline CDR1 and CDR2 sequences are MNHEY and SMNVEV (reference sequence). There are 15 residues in the CDR3. Germline trimming cut 6 bases from V and 4 bases from J; bases unmatched to any gene: 11. The CDR3 loop reads CASRWTGTHFTEAFF. As DNA, the CDR3 is TGTGCCAGCAGGTGGACAGGAACCCACTTCACTGAAGCTTTCTTT.

This clone was detected once. V and J are TRBV5-1 and TRBJ1-1; 8 nucleotides match TRBD1. Germline CDR1 and CDR2: SGHRS and YFSETQ. Trimming took 4 bases from V and 3 from J; bases not matched to a gene: 5. This CDR3 comprises 14 residues. CDR3 amino acids: CASSVDRAYTEAFF. CDR3 sequence (DNA): TGCGCCAGCAGCGTGGACAGGGCCTACACTGAAGCTTTCTTT.

V is TRBV27 and J is TRBJ2-1, with 7 bases lining up with TRBD2. Trimming at V came to 2 bases and at J to 0 bases, leaving 7 bases not matched to a gene. This CDR3 comprises 17 residues. CDR1 and CDR2 from the germline V gene are MNHEY and SMNVEV (reference sequence). CDR3 DNA sequence: TGTGCCAGCAGTTTAACCGGAGCGGGAAGCTCCTACAATGAGCAGTTCTTC. Protein sequence: CASSLTGAGSSYNEQFF.

The chain couples TRBV6-5 to TRBJ1-4; tentatively, D is TRBD1 (6 bases). V was trimmed by 6 bases and J by 5 bases, leaving 13 bases between them. This CDR3 has 14 residues. CDR1 is MNHEY and CDR2 is SVGAGI in the germline V gene. CDR3 residues: CASRTYRENEKLFF. CDR3 bases: TGTGCCAGCAGGACTTACAGGGAAAATGAAAAACTGTTTTTT.

The chain is built from TRBV6-1 and TRBJ1-2; 7 bases are shared with TRBD1. J was trimmed by 6 bases and V by 2 bases; bases with no gene match: 6. The CDR3 sequence is 14 residues long. Germline V gene sequence: CDR1 MNHNS, CDR2 SASEGT. As DNA, the CDR3 is TGTGCCAGCAGTGAAAAGGGGCAGGGGGATGGCTACACCTTC. Amino acids: CASSEKGQGDGYTF.